This T cell receptor (beta chain) is drawn from a study of cytomegalovirus exposure and HLA in healthy donors. The primer mix had 60 Vbeta and 13 Jbeta primers. Sequenced by immunoSEQ multiplex PCR; TCRdb stores in-frame clones only, minus some. This table has roughly 100,000 clones, over 70% appearing once. The germline CDR1 and CDR2 sequences are ENHRY and SYGVKD. CDR3 length equals 15 residues. V lost 10 bases, J lost 1 base, and 5 bases stayed unmatched. As to this clone: The antigen remains unidentified.

Study-wide results and limits: Across all donors, roughly uniform sequencing depth was an assumption of the presence/absence analyses. Under in vitro conditions, three CMV-associated chains were confirmed as specific for CMV antigens. Later analysis suggested most CMV-associated TCR beta chains were HLA-restricted.

The source of this sequence is a male donor in good health and CMV-seronegative. The J gene is TRBJ2-1, the V gene TRBV10-3; TRBD2 matches 12 bases. Sequences were obtained from PBMCs. The CDR3 DNA follows: TGTGCCAGCCGGACTAGCGGGACGTCCTACAATGAGCAGTTCTTC. Its translation is CASRTSGTSYNEQFF.